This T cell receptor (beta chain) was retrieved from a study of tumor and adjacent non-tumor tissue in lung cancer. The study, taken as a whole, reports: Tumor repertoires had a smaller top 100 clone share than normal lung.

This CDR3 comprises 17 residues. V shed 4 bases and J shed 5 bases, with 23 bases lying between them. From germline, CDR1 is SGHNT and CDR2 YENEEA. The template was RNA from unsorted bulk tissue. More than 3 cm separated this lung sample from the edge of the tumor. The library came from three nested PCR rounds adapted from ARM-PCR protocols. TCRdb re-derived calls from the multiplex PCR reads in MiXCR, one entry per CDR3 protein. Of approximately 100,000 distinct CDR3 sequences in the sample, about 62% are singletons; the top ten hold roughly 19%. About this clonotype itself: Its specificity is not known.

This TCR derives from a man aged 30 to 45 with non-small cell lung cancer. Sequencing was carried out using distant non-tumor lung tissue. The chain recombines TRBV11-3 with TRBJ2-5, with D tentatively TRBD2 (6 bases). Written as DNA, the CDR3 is TGTGCCAGCAGCTCCGAGGGTAGCGGTGCGATGAGGGAGACCCAGTACTTC. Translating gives CASSSEGSGAMRETQYF.